This T cell receptor beta chain was retrieved from a study of shared clonotypes between healthy human individuals. Both subsets, CD45RA+ naive and CD45RA-negative memory, were split from the CD4+ cells. The authors ran the assay at deep level. About 30,000 T cell genomes (around 200 ng DNA) went into each sorted-subset replicate. The repertoire was sequenced with immunoSEQ multiplex PCR; TCRdb's copy has only in-frame clones and lacks some. The sample yields about 2.4 million clones, 80% to 95% seen once. This CDR3 is built from 12 residues. CDR1 and CDR2 from the germline V gene are LNHDA and SQIVND (reference sequence). Trimming cost V 8 bases and J 7 bases, with 14 bases left between them.

The sequenced material came from naive CD4+ T cells from PBMCs. As for subset: CD45RA+ positively selected. This chain uses TRBV19 with TRBJ1-1, with D unresolved. The receptor was derived from a young man in good health. Some clones in this sample may be carry-over from other donors' samples. The CDR3 DNA reads TGTGCCAGTTCGACGTACAATTATGAAGCTTTCTTT. This encodes CASSTYNYEAFF. Filled out from reference TRBV19 and TRBJ1-1, the complete variable domain reads DGGITQSPKYLFRKEGQNVTLSCEQNLNHDAMYWYRQDPGQGLRLIYYSQIVNDFQKGDIAEGYSVSREKKESFPLTVTSAQKNPTAFYLCASSTYNYEAFFGQGTRLTVV.